The clone carrying this TCR beta chain was counted only a few times. The data are from a study of patients and donors after allogeneic stem cell transplantation. Via MiXCR, TCRdb re-called the RT-PCR reads, giving one row per CDR3 protein. The sample records 200,000 to 250,000 distinct CDR3 sequences, 14% being singletons. The V end lost 4 bases, the J end lost 5 bases, and 17 bases lay between the germline ends. This CDR3 has 15 amino acids. Germline-derived CDR1 and CDR2 are SNHLY and FYNNEI. The TCR was taken from a human donor who was either an allogeneic HSCT recipient or a stem cell or donor lymphocyte infusion donor (not recorded which). It is not recorded whose cells these are; they may come from a transplant donor. The material sequenced was blood, either unsorted or a sorted T cell fraction (not recorded which). V is TRBV2 and J is TRBJ1-1; no clear D gene. Here the CDR3 reads CASSVAGFGRTEAFF. CDR3 sequence (DNA): TGTGCCAGCAGTGTGGCCGGGTTCGGTAGGACTGAAGCTTTCTTT.